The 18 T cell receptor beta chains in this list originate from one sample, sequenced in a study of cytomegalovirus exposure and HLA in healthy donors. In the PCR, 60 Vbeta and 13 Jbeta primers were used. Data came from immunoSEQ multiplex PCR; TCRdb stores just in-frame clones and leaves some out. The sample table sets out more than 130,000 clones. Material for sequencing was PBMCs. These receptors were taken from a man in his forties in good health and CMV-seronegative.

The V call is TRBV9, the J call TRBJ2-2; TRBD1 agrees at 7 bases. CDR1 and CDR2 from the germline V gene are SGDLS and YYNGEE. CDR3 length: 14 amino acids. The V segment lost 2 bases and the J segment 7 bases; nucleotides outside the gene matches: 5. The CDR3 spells CASSVGTEGGELFF. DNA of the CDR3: TGTGCCAGCAGCGTTGGGACAGAGGGCGGGGAGCTGTTTTTT. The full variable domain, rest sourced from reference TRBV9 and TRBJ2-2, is DSGVTQTPKHLITATGQRVTLRCSPRSGDLSVYWYQQSLDQGLQFLIQYYNGEERAKGNILERFSAQQFPDLHSELNLSSLELGDSALYFCASSVGTEGGELFFGEGSRLTVL.

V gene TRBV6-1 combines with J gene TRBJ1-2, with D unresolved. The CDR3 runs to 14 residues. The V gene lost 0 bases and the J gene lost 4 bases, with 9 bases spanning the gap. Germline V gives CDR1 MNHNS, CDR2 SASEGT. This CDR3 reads CASSEARVLYGYTF. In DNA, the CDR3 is TGTGCCAGCAGTGAAGCGCGAGTCCTCTATGGCTACACCTTC.

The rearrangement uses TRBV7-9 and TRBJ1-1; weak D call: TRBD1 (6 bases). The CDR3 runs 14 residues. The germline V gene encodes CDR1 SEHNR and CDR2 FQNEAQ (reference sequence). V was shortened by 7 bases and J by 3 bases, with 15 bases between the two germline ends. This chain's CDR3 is CASTQGNRDTEAFF. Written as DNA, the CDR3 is TGTGCCAGCACCCAAGGAAACAGGGACACTGAAGCTTTCTTT.

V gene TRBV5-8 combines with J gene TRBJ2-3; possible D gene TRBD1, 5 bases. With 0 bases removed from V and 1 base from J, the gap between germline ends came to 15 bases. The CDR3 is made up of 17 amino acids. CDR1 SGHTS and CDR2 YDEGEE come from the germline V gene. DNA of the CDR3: TGTGCCAGCAGCTTGGCCTCAGTTGGGGCCGGCACAGATACGCAGTATTTT. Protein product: CASSLASVGAGTDTQYF.

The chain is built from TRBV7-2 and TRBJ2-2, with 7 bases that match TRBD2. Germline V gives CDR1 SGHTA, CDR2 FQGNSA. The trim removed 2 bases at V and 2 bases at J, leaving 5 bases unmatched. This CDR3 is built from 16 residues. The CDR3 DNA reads TGTGCCAGCAGCTTAAGTCCAGCGGGAAACACCGGGGAGCTGTTTTTT. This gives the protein CASSLSPAGNTGELFF.

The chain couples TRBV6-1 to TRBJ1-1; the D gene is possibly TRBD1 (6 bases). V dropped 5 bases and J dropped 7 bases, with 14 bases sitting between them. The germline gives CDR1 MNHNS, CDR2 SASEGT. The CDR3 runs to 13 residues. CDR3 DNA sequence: TGTGCCAGCAGTTCCCTGACAGGAGGTGAAGCTTTCTTT. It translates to CASSSLTGGEAFF.

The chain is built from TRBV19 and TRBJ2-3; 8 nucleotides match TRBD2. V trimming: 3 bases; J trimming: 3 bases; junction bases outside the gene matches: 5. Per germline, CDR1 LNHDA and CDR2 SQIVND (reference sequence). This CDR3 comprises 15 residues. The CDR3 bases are TGTGCCAGTAGTATCTGGCTAGCGGGTACAGATACGCAGTATTTT. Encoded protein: CASSIWLAGTDTQYF.

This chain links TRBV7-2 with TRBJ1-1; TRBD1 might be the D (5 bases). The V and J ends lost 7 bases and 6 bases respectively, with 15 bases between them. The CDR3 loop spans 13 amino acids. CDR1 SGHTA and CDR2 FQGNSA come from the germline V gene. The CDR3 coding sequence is TGTGCCAGCACCCTCGGGTTACAGGCTGAAGCTTTCTTT. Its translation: CASTLGLQAEAFF.

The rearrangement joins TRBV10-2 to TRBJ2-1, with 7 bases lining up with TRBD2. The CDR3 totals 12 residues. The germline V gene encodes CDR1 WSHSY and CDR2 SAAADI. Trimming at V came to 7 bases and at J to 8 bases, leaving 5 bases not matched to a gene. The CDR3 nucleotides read TGCGCCAGCATCGGGGAGGGCCATGAGCAGTTCTTC. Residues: CASIGEGHEQFF.

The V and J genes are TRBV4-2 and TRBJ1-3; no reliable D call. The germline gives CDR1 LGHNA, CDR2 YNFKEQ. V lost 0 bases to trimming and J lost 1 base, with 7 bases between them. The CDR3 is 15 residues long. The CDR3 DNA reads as TGTGCCAGCAGCCAAGAAACGAGTTCTGGAAACACCATATATTTT. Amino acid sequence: CASSQETSSGNTIYF.

The CDR3 is CASSLVTGTDFTDTQYF. The CDR3 DNA reads as TGTGCCAGCAGCTTAGTAACCGGGACAGACTTCACAGATACGCAGTATTTT. V and J are TRBV7-8 and TRBJ2-3; TRBD1 matches at 7 bases. Germline CDR1 and CDR2: SGHVS and FQNEAQ. The CDR3 loop spans 17 amino acids. The trim removed 1 base at V and 2 bases at J, leaving 9 bases unmatched.

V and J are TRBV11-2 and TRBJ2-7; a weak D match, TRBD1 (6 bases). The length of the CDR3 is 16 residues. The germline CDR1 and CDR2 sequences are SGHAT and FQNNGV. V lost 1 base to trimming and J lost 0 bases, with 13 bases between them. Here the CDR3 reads CASSLGRTAVSYEQYF. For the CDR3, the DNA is TGTGCCAGCAGCTTAGGACGGACAGCGGTCTCCTACGAGCAGTACTTC.

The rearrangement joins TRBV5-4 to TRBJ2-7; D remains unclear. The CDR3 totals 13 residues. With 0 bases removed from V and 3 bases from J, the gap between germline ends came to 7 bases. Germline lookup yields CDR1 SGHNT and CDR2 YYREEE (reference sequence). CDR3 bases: TGTGCCAGCAGCTTGGTTGGCAACTACGAGCAGTACTTC. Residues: CASSLVGNYEQYF.

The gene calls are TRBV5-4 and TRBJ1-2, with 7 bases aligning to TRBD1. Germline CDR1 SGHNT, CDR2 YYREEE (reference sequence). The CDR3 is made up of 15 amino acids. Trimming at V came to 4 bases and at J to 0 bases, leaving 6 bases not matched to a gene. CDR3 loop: CASSKTGPANYGYTF. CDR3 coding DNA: TGTGCCAGCAGCAAGACAGGGCCCGCTAACTATGGCTACACCTTC.

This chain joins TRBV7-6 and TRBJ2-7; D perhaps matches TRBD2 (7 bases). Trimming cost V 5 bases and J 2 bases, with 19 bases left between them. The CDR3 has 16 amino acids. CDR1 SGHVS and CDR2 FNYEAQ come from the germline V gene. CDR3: CASSPRGRELPYEQYF. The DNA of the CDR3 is TGTGCCAGCAGCCCTAGGGGGAGGGAGCTTCCCTACGAGCAGTACTTC.

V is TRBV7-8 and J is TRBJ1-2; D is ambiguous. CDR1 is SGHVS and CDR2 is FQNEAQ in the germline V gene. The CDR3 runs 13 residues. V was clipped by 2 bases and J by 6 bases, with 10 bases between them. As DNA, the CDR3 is TGTGCCAGCAGCTTATCGGGGAGCAATGGCTACACCTTC. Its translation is CASSLSGSNGYTF. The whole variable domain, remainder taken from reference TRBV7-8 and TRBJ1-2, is GAGVSQSPRYKVAKRGQDVALRCDPISGHVSLFWYQQALGQGPEFLTYFQNEAQLDKSGLPSDRFFAERPEGSVSTLKIQRTQQEDSAVYLCASSLSGSNGYTFGSGTRLTVV.

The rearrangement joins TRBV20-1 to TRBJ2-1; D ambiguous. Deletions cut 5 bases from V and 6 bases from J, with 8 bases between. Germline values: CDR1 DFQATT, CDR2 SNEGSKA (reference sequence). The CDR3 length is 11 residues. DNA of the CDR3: TGCAGTGCTGGTAGAGGCAATGAGCAGTTCTTC. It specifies CSAGRGNEQFF.

This CDR3 reads CASSLGAGGPYGNEQFF. The CDR3 DNA reads as TGCGCCAGCAGCTTGGGAGCGGGGGGCCCCTATGGCAATGAGCAGTTCTTC. V gene TRBV5-1 combines with J gene TRBJ2-1; 9 bases are shared with TRBD2. The CDR3 has 17 amino acids. The junction had 10 bases not matched to a gene; V was cut back by 0 bases and J by 6 bases. Germline CDR1 and CDR2: SGHRS and YFSETQ.